These T cell receptor beta chains were read from a single sample in a study of T cell repertoires in cytomegalovirus infection. TCRdb independently ran MiXCR on the reads; one entry per CDR3 protein. There are over 100,000 distinct CDR3 sequences in the sample; about 30% occur only once, and roughly 81% lies in the top ten. For these receptors, no antigen is known. The sample here was CD8+ T cells from cultured PBMCs, taken from culture after CMV antigen stimulation. These receptors all stem from a human donor in good health (CMV status not recorded). Some clones in this sample may be carry-over from other donors' samples. The CDR3 runs from the conserved cysteine through the conserved F or W.

j_gene: TRBJ1-1; v_gene: TRBV7-6; CDR3aa: CASSFQRGRNTEAFF
j_gene: TRBJ2-1; v_gene: TRBV4-2; CDR3aa: CASSQDLSDSNEQFF
j_gene: TRBJ1-6; v_gene: TRBV28; CDR3aa: CASSFETGGSPLHF
j_gene: TRBJ2-1; v_gene: TRBV29-1; CDR3aa: CSGSGLGNEQFF
j_gene: TRBJ1-5; v_gene: TRBV12-3/TRBV12-4; CDR3aa: CASSFINNQPQHF
j_gene: TRBJ2-6; v_gene: TRBV7-8; CDR3aa: CASSRGTSGANVLTF
j_gene: TRBJ2-5; v_gene: TRBV27; CDR3aa: CASSPPGGETQYF
j_gene: TRBJ2-1; v_gene: TRBV20-1; CDR3aa: CSARSGGGDHNEQFF
j_gene: TRBJ2-5; v_gene: TRBV29-1; CDR3aa: CSVDLGVETQYF
j_gene: TRBJ1-1; v_gene: TRBV7-6; CDR3aa: CASSLRAGTPNTEAFF
j_gene: TRBJ1-2; v_gene: TRBV12-3/TRBV12-4; CDR3aa: CASRGGGATYGYTF
j_gene: TRBJ2-3; v_gene: TRBV12-3/TRBV12-4; CDR3aa: CASSSGGPADTQYF
j_gene: TRBJ2-1; v_gene: TRBV6-1; CDR3aa: CASPLGYEQFF
j_gene: TRBJ2-5; v_gene: TRBV19; CDR3aa: CASSIGAETQYF
j_gene: TRBJ2-7; v_gene: TRBV30; CDR3aa: CAWMPGQGTHEQYF
j_gene: TRBJ2-1; v_gene: TRBV5-4; CDR3aa: CASSLFRGHYNEQFF
j_gene: TRBJ2-5; v_gene: TRBV12-3/TRBV12-4; CDR3aa: CASSLFGQGARETQYF
j_gene: TRBJ2-2; v_gene: TRBV12-3/TRBV12-4; CDR3aa: CASRHSNTGELFF
j_gene: TRBJ2-1; v_gene: TRBV27; CDR3aa: CASSLGRTANNEQFF
j_gene: TRBJ2-1; v_gene: TRBV4-2; CDR3aa: CASSQDAQGDNEQFF
j_gene: TRBJ2-3; v_gene: TRBV19; CDR3aa: CASSIGGGLTDTQYF
j_gene: TRBJ2-3; v_gene: TRBV4-1; CDR3aa: CASSQDRGHLGTDTQYF
j_gene: TRBJ1-1; v_gene: TRBV3-1; CDR3aa: CASSHSGVEAFF
j_gene: TRBJ1-1; v_gene: TRBV5-1; CDR3aa: CASTWGLQNTEAFF
j_gene: TRBJ2-7; v_gene: TRBV14; CDR3aa: CASSQGQTYEQYF
j_gene: TRBJ1-2; v_gene: TRBV19; CDR3aa: CASSMGQFDGYTF
j_gene: TRBJ2-3; v_gene: TRBV19; CDR3aa: CASSMTSGDTQYF
j_gene: TRBJ1-5; v_gene: TRBV6-2/TRBV6-3; CDR3aa: CASSYQEGRYVSNQPQHF
j_gene: TRBJ1-3; v_gene: TRBV2; CDR3aa: CASRYLENTIYF
j_gene: TRBJ2-5; v_gene: TRBV5-1; CDR3aa: CASSRQESQETQYF
j_gene: TRBJ1-5; v_gene: TRBV13; CDR3aa: CASKRFGGDQPQHF
j_gene: TRBJ2-7; v_gene: TRBV5-3; CDR3aa: CASSPGAFYEQYF
j_gene: TRBJ2-2; v_gene: TRBV25-1; CDR3aa: CASSGGGGLDTGELFF
j_gene: TRBJ2-7; v_gene: TRBV12-3/TRBV12-4; CDR3aa: CASSLWGEQYF
j_gene: TRBJ2-1; v_gene: TRBV7-2; CDR3aa: CASSLVQTSEVRVF
j_gene: TRBJ2-1; v_gene: TRBV5-4; CDR3aa: CASSLSYLTYNEQFF
j_gene: TRBJ2-1; v_gene: TRBV7-9; CDR3aa: CASSLVRRHEQFF
j_gene: TRBJ1-2; v_gene: TRBV9; CDR3aa: CASSGRTPGYTF
j_gene: TRBJ1-2; v_gene: TRBV2; CDR3aa: CASSDRGWYGYTF
j_gene: TRBJ2-1; v_gene: TRBV19; CDR3aa: CASSIPPEVFF
j_gene: TRBJ2-7; v_gene: TRBV7-9; CDR3aa: CASSLPSRAGDPYEQYF
j_gene: TRBJ2-7; v_gene: TRBV4-1; CDR3aa: CASSPPSGGVYYEQYF
j_gene: TRBJ2-7; v_gene: TRBV20-1; CDR3aa: CSARDWDAQGAREQYF
j_gene: TRBJ2-1; v_gene: TRBV4-2; CDR3aa: CASSESGGAFNEQFF
j_gene: TRBJ2-7; v_gene: TRBV5-1; CDR3aa: CASRNLDEQYF
j_gene: TRBJ1-1; v_gene: TRBV2; CDR3aa: CASSESARMNTEAFF
j_gene: TRBJ2-3; v_gene: TRBV7-8; CDR3aa: CASSLGTSGGGDTQYF
j_gene: TRBJ2-5; v_gene: TRBV6-1; CDR3aa: CASSRGTSQETQYF
j_gene: TRBJ2-3; v_gene: TRBV4-1; CDR3aa: CASSQDPPEGGQTDTQYF